Here is one TCR beta chain with its context. Under the authors' procedure: Reference gene primers were amplified, and this amplification served to estimate nucleated cell counts. Method: immunoSEQ multiplex PCR; TCRdb's copy keeps in-frame clones and lacks some. That table gives V, J and clone size, and the DNA gave D and trimming. This sample has 55,000 to 70,000 clones, with roughly 90% found just once. In germline, CDR1 is SGHAT, CDR2 FQNNGV. The CDR3 is 14 amino acids. The V and J ends lost 5 bases and 3 bases respectively, with 11 bases between them. Seattle-derived patients entered the study during active infection and were followed longitudinally. These data originate in a study of blood T cell repertoires in COVID-19. Study at large: From the United States, Italy and Spain came samples of acute and convalescent COVID-19.

Sample: peripheral blood. The clonotype was recovered from a man in his forties with COVID-19, enrolled during active disease. This rearrangement joins TRBV11-2 to TRBJ1-5, with a tentative D call TRBD1 (6 bases). CDR3 amino acids: CASSGDTINQPQHF. CDR3 nucleotides: TGTGCCAGCAGCGGGGACACGATCAATCAGCCCCAGCATTTT.